This is a list of T cell receptor beta chains from one sample in a study of identical twins. TCRdb re-analysed the 5' RACE reads in MiXCR, keeping a single row per CDR3 protein. The sample contains some 900,000 distinct CDR3 sequences, 9% to 15% of which appear only once. The data were also submitted as part of a second study, on yellow fever vaccine responses in identical twins.

The sequenced material came from PBMCs. The source of these receptors is a young woman in good health. The CDR3 runs from the conserved cysteine through the conserved F or W. The order of the fields is V gene, clone size, J gene, D gene, CDR3 protein, CDR3 DNA. A D gene is named only where the DNA matches it firmly. Some rows have no size entry. The others give once, few or many, or a class for an expanded clone.

v_call: TRBV29-1; clone_size: .; j_call: TRBJ2-7; d_call: TRBD1; cdr3_aa: CCAAGQGEIYEQYF; cdr3_nt: TGCTGCGCCGCGGGACAGGGAGAAATCTACGAGCAGTACTTC
v_call: TRBV3-1; clone_size: many; j_call: TRBJ1-5; d_call: .; cdr3_aa: CASSRGVGSNQPQHF; cdr3_nt: TGTGCCAGCAGCCGTGGGGTCGGAAGCAATCAGCCCCAGCATTTT
v_call: TRBV7-8; clone_size: .; j_call: TRBJ2-1; d_call: TRBD1; cdr3_aa: CASSLNRDRVYNEQFF; cdr3_nt: TGTGCCAGCAGCTTAAACCGGGACAGAGTTTACAATGAGCAGTTCTTC
v_call: TRBV12-3/TRBV12-4; clone_size: few; j_call: TRBJ2-3; d_call: .; cdr3_aa: CASSEIGSTDTQYF; cdr3_nt: TGTGCCAGCAGTGAAATCGGTAGCACAGATACGCAGTATTTT
v_call: TRBV2; clone_size: few; j_call: TRBJ1-2; d_call: TRBD1; cdr3_aa: CASSDKGAKDYGYTF; cdr3_nt: TGTGCCAGCAGTGATAAGGGGGCCAAGGACTATGGCTACACCTTC
v_call: TRBV7-9; clone_size: .; j_call: TRBJ2-7; d_call: TRBD2; cdr3_aa: CASSGTSGVIYEQYF; cdr3_nt: TGTGCCAGCAGCGGGACTAGCGGAGTCATCTACGAGCAGTACTTC
v_call: TRBV27; clone_size: few; j_call: TRBJ2-5; d_call: .; cdr3_aa: CASSSYPPGQQETQYF; cdr3_nt: TGTGCCAGCAGTTCATATCCCCCCGGGCAGCAAGAGACCCAGTACTTC
v_call: TRBV19; clone_size: .; j_call: TRBJ2-1; d_call: TRBD2; cdr3_aa: CASRKASGSSYNEQFF; cdr3_nt: TGTGCCAGTAGGAAAGCTAGCGGAAGCTCCTACAATGAGCAGTTCTTC
v_call: TRBV6-5; clone_size: .; j_call: TRBJ2-3; d_call: .; cdr3_aa: CASSYSGGGASTQYF; cdr3_nt: TGTGCCAGCAGTTACTCAGGAGGGGGGGCGAGTACGCAGTATTTT
v_call: TRBV5-5; clone_size: .; j_call: TRBJ2-5; d_call: .; cdr3_aa: CASSLPNSPLYF; cdr3_nt: TGTGCCAGCAGCTTGCCCAACTCCCCGCTGTACTTC
v_call: TRBV10-3; clone_size: .; j_call: TRBJ2-5; d_call: .; cdr3_aa: CAISEPPGAGKETQYF; cdr3_nt: TGTGCCATCAGTGAACCGCCAGGGGCCGGTAAAGAGACCCAGTACTTC
v_call: TRBV24-1; clone_size: many; j_call: TRBJ2-7; d_call: .; cdr3_aa: CATSDLWDRSSYEQYF; cdr3_nt: TGTGCCACCAGTGATTTGTGGGACCGAAGCTCCTACGAGCAGTACTTC
v_call: TRBV12-3/TRBV12-4; clone_size: .; j_call: TRBJ2-2; d_call: .; cdr3_aa: CASRSGPRNTGELFF; cdr3_nt: TGTGCCAGCAGATCGGGACCCCGGAACACCGGGGAGCTGTTTTTT
v_call: TRBV19; clone_size: .; j_call: TRBJ1-1; d_call: .; cdr3_aa: CASSGGSGNTEAFF; cdr3_nt: TGTGCCAGTAGTGGAGGGTCGGGGAACACTGAAGCTTTCTTT
v_call: TRBV3-1; clone_size: few; j_call: TRBJ1-1; d_call: .; cdr3_aa: CASSPPVGSTEAFF; cdr3_nt: TGTGCCAGCAGCCCTCCTGTGGGTAGCACTGAAGCTTTCTTT
v_call: TRBV27; clone_size: .; j_call: TRBJ1-6; d_call: .; cdr3_aa: CASRGPPYNSPLHF; cdr3_nt: TGTGCCAGCAGGGGACCCCCCTATAATTCACCCCTCCACTTT
v_call: TRBV12-3/TRBV12-4; clone_size: few; j_call: TRBJ2-1; d_call: TRBD1; cdr3_aa: CASSSTGGNYNEQFF; cdr3_nt: TGTGCCAGCAGTTCTACAGGGGGCAACTACAATGAGCAGTTCTTC
v_call: TRBV6-1; clone_size: .; j_call: TRBJ1-1; d_call: .; cdr3_aa: CASSEWTRTEAFF; cdr3_nt: TGTGCCAGCAGTGAGTGGACGCGCACTGAAGCTTTCTTT
v_call: TRBV7-9; clone_size: many; j_call: TRBJ2-1; d_call: TRBD2; cdr3_aa: CASSLSGSYHNEQFF; cdr3_nt: TGTGCCAGCAGCTTAAGCGGGAGCTACCACAATGAGCAGTTCTTC
v_call: TRBV6-1; clone_size: few; j_call: TRBJ2-7; d_call: .; cdr3_aa: CASSDPAGTSYEQYF; cdr3_nt: TGTGCCAGCAGTGATCCGGCGGGGACCTCCTACGAGCAGTACTTC
v_call: TRBV20-1; clone_size: few; j_call: TRBJ1-1; d_call: .; cdr3_aa: CSAPGGGITEAFF; cdr3_nt: TGCAGTGCTCCCGGTGGAGGGATCACTGAAGCTTTCTTT
v_call: TRBV2; clone_size: .; j_call: TRBJ1-1; d_call: .; cdr3_aa: CASSELLGENTEAFF; cdr3_nt: TGTGCCAGCAGTGAATTGTTGGGGGAGAACACTGAAGCTTTCTTT
v_call: TRBV12-3/TRBV12-4; clone_size: few; j_call: TRBJ2-5; d_call: .; cdr3_aa: CASTPLVGKGWETQYF; cdr3_nt: TGTGCCAGCACCCCTCTGGTCGGGAAAGGGTGGGAGACCCAGTACTTC
v_call: TRBV15; clone_size: few; j_call: TRBJ1-1; d_call: .; cdr3_aa: CATSRVPWTANTEAFF; cdr3_nt: TGTGCCACCAGCAGAGTCCCTTGGACAGCGAACACTGAAGCTTTCTTT
v_call: TRBV20-1; clone_size: few; j_call: TRBJ2-2; d_call: TRBD1; cdr3_aa: CSATHGTVNTGELFF; cdr3_nt: TGCAGTGCTACGCACGGGACAGTTAACACCGGGGAGCTGTTTTTT
v_call: TRBV18; clone_size: few; j_call: TRBJ2-6; d_call: .; cdr3_aa: CASSPVEISGANVLTF; cdr3_nt: TGTGCCAGCTCACCAGTGGAAATCTCTGGGGCCAACGTCCTGACTTTC
v_call: TRBV11-2; clone_size: few; j_call: TRBJ2-7; d_call: .; cdr3_aa: CASSQRRPPYEQYF; cdr3_nt: TGTGCCAGCAGCCAACGTCGCCCCCCCTACGAGCAGTACTTC